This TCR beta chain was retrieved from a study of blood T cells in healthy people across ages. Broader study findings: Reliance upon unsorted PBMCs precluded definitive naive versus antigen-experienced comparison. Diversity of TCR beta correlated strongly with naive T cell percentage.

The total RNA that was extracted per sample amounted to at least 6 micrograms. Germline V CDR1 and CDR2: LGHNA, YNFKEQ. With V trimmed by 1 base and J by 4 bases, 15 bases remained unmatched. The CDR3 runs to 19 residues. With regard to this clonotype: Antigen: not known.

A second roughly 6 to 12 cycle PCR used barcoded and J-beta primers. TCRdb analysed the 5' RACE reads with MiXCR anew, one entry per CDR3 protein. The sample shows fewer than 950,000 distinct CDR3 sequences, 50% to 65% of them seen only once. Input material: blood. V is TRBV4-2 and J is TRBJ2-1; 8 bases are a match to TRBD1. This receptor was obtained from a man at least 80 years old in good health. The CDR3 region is CASSQGPPTGALGYNEQFF. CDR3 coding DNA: TGTGCCAGCAGCCAAGGTCCCCCGACAGGGGCACTGGGATACAATGAGCAGTTCTTC.